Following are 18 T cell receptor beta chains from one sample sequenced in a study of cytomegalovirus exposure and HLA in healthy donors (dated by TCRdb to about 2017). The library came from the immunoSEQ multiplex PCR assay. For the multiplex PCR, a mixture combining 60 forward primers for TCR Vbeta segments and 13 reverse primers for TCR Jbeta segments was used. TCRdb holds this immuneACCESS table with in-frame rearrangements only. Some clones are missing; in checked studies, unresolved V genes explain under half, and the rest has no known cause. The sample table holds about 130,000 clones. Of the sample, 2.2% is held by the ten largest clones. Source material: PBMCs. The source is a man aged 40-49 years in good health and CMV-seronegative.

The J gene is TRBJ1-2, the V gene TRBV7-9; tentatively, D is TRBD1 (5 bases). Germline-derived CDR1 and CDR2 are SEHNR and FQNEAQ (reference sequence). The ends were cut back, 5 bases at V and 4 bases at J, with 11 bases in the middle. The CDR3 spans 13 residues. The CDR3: CASSQDRAYGYTF. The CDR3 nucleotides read TGTGCCAGCAGCCAAGACAGAGCCTATGGCTACACCTTC. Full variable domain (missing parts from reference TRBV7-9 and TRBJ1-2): DTGVSQNPRHKITKRGQNVTFRCDPISEHNRLYWYRQTLGQGPEFLTYFQNEAQLEKSRLLSDRFSAERPKGSFSTLEIQRTEQGDSAMYLCASSQDRAYGYTFGSGTRLTVV.

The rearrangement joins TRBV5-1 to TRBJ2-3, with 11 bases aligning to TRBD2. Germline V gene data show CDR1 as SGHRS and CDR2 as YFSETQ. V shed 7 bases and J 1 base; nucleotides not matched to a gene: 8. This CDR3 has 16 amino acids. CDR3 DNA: TGCGCCAGCCAACTTGGGGGACTAGCGGGCACAGATACGCAGTATTTT. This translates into CASQLGGLAGTDTQYF.

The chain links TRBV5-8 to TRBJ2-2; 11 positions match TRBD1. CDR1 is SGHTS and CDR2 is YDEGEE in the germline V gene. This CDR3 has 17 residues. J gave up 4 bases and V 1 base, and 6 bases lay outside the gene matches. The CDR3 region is CASSLWDRGRSTGELFF. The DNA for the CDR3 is TGTGCCAGCAGCTTGTGGGACAGGGGGAGAAGCACCGGGGAGCTGTTTTTT.

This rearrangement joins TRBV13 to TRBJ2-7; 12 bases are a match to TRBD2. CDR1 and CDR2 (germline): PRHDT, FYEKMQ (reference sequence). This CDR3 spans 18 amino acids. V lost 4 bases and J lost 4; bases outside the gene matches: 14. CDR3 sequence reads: CASSWISRTTSGSYEQYF. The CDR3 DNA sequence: TGTGCCAGCAGCTGGATAAGTAGAACGACTAGCGGGAGTTACGAGCAGTACTTC.

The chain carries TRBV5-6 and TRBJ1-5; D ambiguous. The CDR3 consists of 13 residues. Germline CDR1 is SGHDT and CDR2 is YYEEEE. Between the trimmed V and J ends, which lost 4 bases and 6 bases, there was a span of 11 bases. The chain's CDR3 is CASSPAEGQPQHF. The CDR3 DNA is TGTGCCAGCAGCCCGGCTGAGGGTCAGCCCCAGCATTTT.

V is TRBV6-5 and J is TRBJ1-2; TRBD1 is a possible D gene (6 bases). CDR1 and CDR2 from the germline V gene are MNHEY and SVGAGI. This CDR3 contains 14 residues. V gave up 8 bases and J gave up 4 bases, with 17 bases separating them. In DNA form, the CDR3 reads TGTGCCAGCCGGGGGGCAGGAGCGCTCTATGGCTACACCTTC. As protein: CASRGAGALYGYTF.

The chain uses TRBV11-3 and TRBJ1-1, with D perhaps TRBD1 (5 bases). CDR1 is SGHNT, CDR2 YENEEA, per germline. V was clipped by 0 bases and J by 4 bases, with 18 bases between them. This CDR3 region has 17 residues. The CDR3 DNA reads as TGTGCCAGCAGCTTAGATCTAGGACACCCTGGCCCCACTGAAGCTTTCTTT. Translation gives CASSLDLGHPGPTEAFF.

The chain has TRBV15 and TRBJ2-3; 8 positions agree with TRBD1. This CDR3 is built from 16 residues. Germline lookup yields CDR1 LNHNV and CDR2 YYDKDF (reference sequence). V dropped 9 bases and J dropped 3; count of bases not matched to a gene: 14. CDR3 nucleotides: TGTGCCACTACCCAAACGATGCAGGGGGCTACAGATACGCAGTATTTT. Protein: CATTQTMQGATDTQYF.

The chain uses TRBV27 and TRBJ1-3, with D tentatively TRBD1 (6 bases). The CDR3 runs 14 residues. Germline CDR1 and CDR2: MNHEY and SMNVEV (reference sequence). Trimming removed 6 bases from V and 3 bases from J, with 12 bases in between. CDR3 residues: CASSKQGLGNTIYF. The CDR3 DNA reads TGTGCCAGCAGCAAACAGGGCCTTGGAAACACCATATATTTT.

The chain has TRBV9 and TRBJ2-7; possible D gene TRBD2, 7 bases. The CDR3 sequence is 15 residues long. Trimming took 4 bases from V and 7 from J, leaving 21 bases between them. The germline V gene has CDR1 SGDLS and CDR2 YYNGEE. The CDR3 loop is CASSPEGGGGREQYF. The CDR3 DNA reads TGTGCCAGCAGCCCTGAGGGAGGGGGAGGACGGGAGCAGTACTTC.

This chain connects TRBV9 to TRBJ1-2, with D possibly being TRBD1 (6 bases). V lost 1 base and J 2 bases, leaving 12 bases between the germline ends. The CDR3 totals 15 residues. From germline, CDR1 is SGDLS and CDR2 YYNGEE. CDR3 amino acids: CASSVNREANYGYTF. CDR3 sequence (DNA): TGTGCCAGCAGCGTAAACAGGGAAGCGAACTATGGCTACACCTTC.

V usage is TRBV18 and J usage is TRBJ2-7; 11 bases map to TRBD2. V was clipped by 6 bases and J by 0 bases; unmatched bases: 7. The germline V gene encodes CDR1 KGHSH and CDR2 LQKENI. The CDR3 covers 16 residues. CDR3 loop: CASSRGTSGYSYEQYF. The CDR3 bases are TGTGCCAGCTCGAGAGGGACTAGCGGCTACTCCTACGAGCAGTACTTC.

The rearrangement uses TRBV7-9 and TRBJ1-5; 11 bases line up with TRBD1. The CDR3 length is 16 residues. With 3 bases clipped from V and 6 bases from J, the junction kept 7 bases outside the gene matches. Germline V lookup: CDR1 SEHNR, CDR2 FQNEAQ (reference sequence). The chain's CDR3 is CASSLDRGLVSQPQHF. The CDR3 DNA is TGTGCCAGCAGCTTGGACAGGGGGCTGGTAAGTCAGCCCCAGCATTTT.

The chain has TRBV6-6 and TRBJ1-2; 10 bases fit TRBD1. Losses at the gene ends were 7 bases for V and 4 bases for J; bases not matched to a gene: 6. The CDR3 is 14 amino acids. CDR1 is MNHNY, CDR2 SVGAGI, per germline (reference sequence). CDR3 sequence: CASNRDRGAYGYTF. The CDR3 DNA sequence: TGTGCCAGCAATCGGGACAGGGGTGCCTATGGCTACACCTTC.

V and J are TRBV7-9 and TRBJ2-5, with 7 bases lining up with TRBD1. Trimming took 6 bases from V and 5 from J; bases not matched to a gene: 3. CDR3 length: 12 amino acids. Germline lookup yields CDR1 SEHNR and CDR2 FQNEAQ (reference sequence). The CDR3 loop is CASRPRGETQYF. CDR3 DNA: TGTGCCAGCAGACCCAGGGGGGAGACCCAGTACTTC. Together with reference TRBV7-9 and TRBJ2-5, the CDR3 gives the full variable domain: DTGVSQNPRHKITKRGQNVTFRCDPISEHNRLYWYRQTLGQGPEFLTYFQNEAQLEKSRLLSDRFSAERPKGSFSTLEIQRTEQGDSAMYLCASRPRGETQYFGPGTRLLVL.

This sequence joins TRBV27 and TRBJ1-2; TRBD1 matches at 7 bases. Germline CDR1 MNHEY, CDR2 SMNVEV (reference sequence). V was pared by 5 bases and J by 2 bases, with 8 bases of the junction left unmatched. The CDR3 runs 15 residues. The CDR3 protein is CASSKGTAVNYGYTF. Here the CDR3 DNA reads TGTGCCAGCAGTAAGGGGACAGCCGTAAACTATGGCTACACCTTC.

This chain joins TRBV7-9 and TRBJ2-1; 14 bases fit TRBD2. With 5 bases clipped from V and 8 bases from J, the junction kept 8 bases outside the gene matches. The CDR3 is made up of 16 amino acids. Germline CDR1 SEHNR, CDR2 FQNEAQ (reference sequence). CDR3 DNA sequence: TGTGCCAGCAGCATGGGGACTAGCGGGAGTCAGGATGAGCAGTTCTTC. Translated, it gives CASSMGTSGSQDEQFF.

CDR3 in DNA: TGTGCCAGCAGTGAATCCGCAGGGGGGTATGGCTACACCTTC. This codes for CASSESAGGYGYTF. This chain joins TRBV6-1 and TRBJ1-2; 7 nucleotides agree with TRBD1. CDR1 is MNHNS, CDR2 SASEGT, per germline. The V gene end was trimmed by 2 bases and the J gene end by 5 bases; junction bases not matched to a gene: 5. The CDR3 is 14 amino acids.